Below, 25 T cell receptor beta chains from the same sample are listed, as sequenced in a study of neurological immune-mediated disorders (dated by TCRdb to about 2019). Explained via the paper, the time point label denotes: technical triplicate 2. The method behind the library was 5' RACE. The sample was run on an Illumina HiSeq 2500. The public reads were quality trimmed at Q25 with fastp and then assembled into clones with MiXCR by TCRdb, keeping productive beta chains. Entries are consolidated by CDR3 protein sequence, retaining the most common genes and DNA. The sample data list 25,000 to 35,000 distinct CDR3 sequences, and roughly 14% of these were observed just once. The ten largest make up under 6.5% of the sample. Sequences were obtained from CD4+ T cells from blood. The receptors here all came from a female donor with HTLV-1-associated myelopathy (HAM/TSP).

In this sample, this clonotype turned up many times. This chain links TRBV29-1 with TRBJ2-3; D is perhaps TRBD2 (6 bases). Germline CDR1 is SQVTM and CDR2 is ANQGSEA. The CDR3 has 14 amino acids. Trimming took 1 base from V and 1 from J, leaving 9 bases between them. As DNA, the CDR3 is TGCAGCGTTGAAGGGACTACCGGCACAGATACGCAGTATTTT. Amino acids: CSVEGTTGTDTQYF.

This clonotype was observed many times. The genes are TRBV28 and TRBJ2-5; D unresolved. V dropped 4 bases and J dropped 7 bases, with 10 bases sitting between them. Germline V gives CDR1 MDHEN, CDR2 SYDVKM. The CDR3 runs to 12 residues. This CDR3 reads CASSSGVVTQYF. As DNA, the CDR3 is TGTGCCAGCAGTTCCGGAGTGGTGACCCAGTACTTC. Full variable domain (missing parts from reference TRBV28 and TRBJ2-5): DVKVTQSSRYLVKRTGEKVFLECVQDMDHENMFWYRQDPGLGLRLIYFSYDVKMKEKGDIPEGYSVSREKKERFSLILESASTNQTSMYLCASSSGVVTQYFGPGTRLLVL.

In this sample, this clonotype turned up many times. This chain uses TRBV21-1 with TRBJ1-5; no check of the table's D call, TRBD1, against the DNA was made. TRBV21-1 has pseudogene status. The CDR3 is made up of 18 amino acids. The CDR3: CASSNRDRGHYCHQPQHF. CDR3 nucleotide sequence: TGTGCCAGCAGCAACCGGGACAGGGGCCACTATTGTCATCAGCCCCAGCATTTT.

This clonotype was seen ten or more times. J is TRBJ2-7 and V is TRBV20-1; 10 positions match TRBD2. V was pared by 6 bases and J by 2 bases, with 7 bases of the junction left unmatched. The CDR3 consists of 14 residues. CDR1 and CDR2 from the germline V gene are DFQATT and SNEGSKA (reference sequence). The CDR3 sequence: CSASSGRGPYEQYF. CDR3 nucleotide sequence: TGCAGTGCATCAAGCGGGAGGGGTCCCTACGAGCAGTACTTC.

This clonotype was recorded at least ten times. The chain couples TRBV20-1 to TRBJ2-3; 7 bases map to TRBD2. CDR1 and CDR2 (germline): DFQATT, SNEGSKA (reference sequence). CDR3 length equals 14 residues. J lost 3 bases, V lost 6 bases, and 9 bases had no gene match. DNA of the CDR3: TGCAGTGCCCCAGTCGGGGGGAGAACAGATACGCAGTATTTT. Its translation: CSAPVGGRTDTQYF.

This clonotype showed up many times. The chain is built from TRBV7-8 and TRBJ2-3; 7 nucleotides match TRBD2. The CDR3 sequence is 14 residues long. V was clipped by 4 bases and J by 6 bases; unmatched bases: 7. Per the germline V gene, CDR1 is SGHVS and CDR2 is FQNEAQ. CDR3 nucleotide sequence: TGTGCCAGCAGCTGGGGAGGGACTGGTGATACGCAGTATTTT. Its protein is CASSWGGTGDTQYF.

This clonotype was seen many times. V and J are TRBV5-6 and TRBJ2-2; 8 bases are shared with TRBD2. The CDR3 runs to 16 residues. Germline lookup yields CDR1 SGHDT and CDR2 YYEEEE. Losses at the gene ends were 0 bases for V and 4 bases for J; bases not matched to a gene: 5. As DNA, the CDR3 is TGTGCCAGCAGCTTGGAGCCCCGGGGGGGCACCGGGGAGCTGTTTTTT. Its protein is CASSLEPRGGTGELFF. The full variable domain, its missing parts supplied by reference TRBV5-6 and TRBJ2-2, is DAGVTQSPTHLIKTRGQQVTLRCSPKSGHDTVSWYQQALGQGPQFIFQYYEEEERQRGNFPDRFSGHQFPNYSSELNVNALLLGDSALYLCASSLEPRGGTGELFFGEGSRLTVL.

This clonotype was seen many times. The J gene is TRBJ1-2, the V gene TRBV4-1; D uncertain. Germline V gives CDR1 MGHRA, CDR2 YSYEKL. The CDR3 covers 16 residues. Deletions cut 0 bases from V and 6 bases from J, with 17 bases between. The CDR3 protein is CASSQDPGSGRHGYTF. The DNA of the CDR3 is TGCGCCAGCAGCCAAGATCCCGGGTCTGGGCGCCATGGCTACACCTTC.

This clonotype was seen many times. V is TRBV25-1 and J is TRBJ2-1; D tentatively fits TRBD1 or TRBD2 (5 bases each). Germline-derived CDR1 and CDR2 are MGHDK and SYGVNS. Trimming removed 4 bases at V and 5 bases at J, with 15 bases between. The CDR3 spans 15 residues. This CDR3 reads CASSGAQRDHNEQFF. DNA of the CDR3: TGTGCCAGCAGTGGAGCCCAGAGGGACCACAATGAGCAGTTCTTC.

This clonotype was found a few times. The chain carries TRBV12-2 and TRBJ1-1; the table's D call of TRBD1 was not tested on the DNA. TRBV12-2 is flagged as a pseudogene. The CDR3 extends over 15 amino acids. This CDR3 is CARTDKPPKNTEAFF. The CDR3 DNA reads as TGTGCAAGGACTGACAAGCCCCCAAAGAACACTGAAGCTTTCTTT.

This clonotype was recorded many times. This rearrangement joins TRBV6-2 or TRBV6-3 to TRBJ1-5; a weak D match, TRBD1 (6 bases). The CDR3 runs 13 residues. Germline V gene data show CDR1 as MNHEY and CDR2 as SVGEGT. V gave up 6 bases and J gave up 5 bases, with 11 bases separating them. The CDR3: CASRTTGYQPQHF. Written as DNA, the CDR3 is TGTGCCAGCAGAACAACAGGGTATCAGCCCCAGCATTTT.

This rearrangement joins TRBV15 to TRBJ1-5, with unresolved D. Germline CDR1 LNHNV, CDR2 YYDKDF (reference sequence). Trimming removed 0 bases at V and 3 bases at J, with 15 bases between. The CDR3 covers 17 residues. DNA of the CDR3: TGTGCCACCAGCAGAGATCTGTACAAAAACCTCAATCAGCCCCAGCATTTT. Translation: CATSRDLYKNLNQPQHF.

The table lists this clonotype with many counts. The chain employs TRBV7-9 and TRBJ2-3, with TRBD2 matching over 8 bases. CDR1 is SEHNR, CDR2 FQNEAQ, per germline (reference sequence). J was trimmed by 7 bases and V by 5 bases; bases with no gene match: 14. CDR3 length equals 16 residues. CDR3 DNA: TGTGCCAGCAGCCCACCCACAGTCGCGGGGGGCCATACGCAGTATTTT. Translated: CASSPPTVAGGHTQYF. The entire variable domain, with the rest obtained from reference TRBV7-9 and TRBJ2-3, is as follows: DTGVSQNPRHKITKRGQNVTFRCDPISEHNRLYWYRQTLGQGPEFLTYFQNEAQLEKSRLLSDRFSAERPKGSFSTLEIQRTEQGDSAMYLCASSPPTVAGGHTQYFGPGTRLTVL.

This clonotype was counted at least ten times. This rearrangement joins TRBV18 to TRBJ2-6; D is possibly TRBD2 (5 bases). The V gene's germline CDR1 is KGHSH and CDR2 LQKENI. CDR3 length equals 17 residues. Trimming took off 2 bases at V and 0 bases at J, with 11 bases between the two ends. The CDR3 protein is CASSPADGLSGANVLTF. The CDR3 DNA reads TGTGCCAGCTCACCAGCCGACGGACTCTCTGGGGCCAACGTCCTGACTTTC. Complete variable domain (other parts from reference TRBV18 and TRBJ2-6): NAGVMQNPRHLVRRRGQEARLRCSPMKGHSHVYWYRQLPEEGLKFMVYLQKENIIDESGMPKERFSAEFPKEGPSILRIQQVVRGDSAAYFCASSPADGLSGANVLTFGAGSRLTVL.

This clonotype was seen repeatedly, ten times or more. The V gene is TRBV20-1, the J gene TRBJ2-3, with 7 bases fitting TRBD1. The CDR3 runs to 17 residues. The ends lost 5 bases at V and 1 base at J; junction bases unmatched: 15. The germline V gene encodes CDR1 DFQATT and CDR2 SNEGSKA (reference sequence). This CDR3 is CSAFETGKDTGTDTQYF. DNA for the CDR3: TGCAGTGCTTTTGAGACAGGGAAGGATACCGGCACAGATACGCAGTATTTT.

The sample holds many counts of this clonotype. The rearrangement uses TRBV29-1 and TRBJ2-3; 10 bases align to TRBD2. The CDR3 consists of 16 residues. CDR1 and CDR2 from the germline V gene are SQVTM and ANQGSEA. With 0 bases clipped from V and 3 bases from J, the junction kept 6 bases outside the gene matches. CDR3 in amino acids: CSVEDAKREGTDTQYF. As DNA, the CDR3 is TGCAGCGTTGAAGATGCTAAGCGGGAGGGAACAGATACGCAGTATTTT.

This clonotype was observed many times. V gene TRBV7-2 combines with J gene TRBJ2-3; TRBD2 is a possible D gene (6 bases). The CDR3 consists of 15 residues. The V gene lost 0 bases and the J gene lost 2 bases, with 9 bases spanning the gap. In germline, CDR1 is SGHTA, CDR2 FQGNSA. Written as DNA, the CDR3 is TGTGCCAGCAGCTTAGCGCCGGGACTCACAGATACGCAGTATTTT. It specifies CASSLAPGLTDTQYF.

This clonotype was seen at least ten times. The chain recombines TRBV5-6 with TRBJ2-2; either TRBD1 or TRBD2 may supply D (5 bases each). Trimming removed 0 bases from V and 5 bases from J, with 11 bases in between. CDR1 SGHDT and CDR2 YYEEEE come from the germline V gene. The CDR3 length is 15 residues. The CDR3 here is CASSLGGIFTGELFF. Here the CDR3 DNA reads TGTGCCAGCAGCTTGGGGGGGATTTTTACCGGGGAGCTGTTTTTT.

In its sample, this clonotype was seen many times. The chain couples TRBV3-1 to TRBJ2-7; D is possibly TRBD1 (6 bases). Per the germline V gene, CDR1 is LGHDT and CDR2 is YNNKEL (reference sequence). This CDR3 region has 14 residues. V was trimmed by 1 base and J by 3 bases, leaving 10 bases between them. Here the CDR3 reads CASSQGVQGYEQYF. In DNA, the CDR3 is TGTGCCAGCAGCCAAGGCGTACAGGGCTACGAGCAGTACTTC.

This clonotype has at least ten counts. This chain connects TRBV5-6 to TRBJ1-1; D gene uncertain. Trimming pared 1 base from V and 5 bases from J, leaving 9 bases between. This CDR3 contains 13 residues. Germline V gives CDR1 SGHDT, CDR2 YYEEEE. CDR3 nucleotide sequence: TGTGCCAGCAGCTTGAAATGGGGAACTGAAGCTTTCTTT. Translating it yields CASSLKWGTEAFF.

This clonotype has a count of ten or more. This rearrangement joins TRBV7-2 to TRBJ1-1, with D unresolved. Germline-derived CDR1 and CDR2 are SGHTA and FQGNSA. V was cut by 5 bases and J by 10 bases, with 14 bases left in between. This CDR3 has 12 amino acids. CDR3 region: CASSLYSRGAFF. The DNA for the CDR3 is TGTGCCAGCAGCCTATATTCTCGAGGAGCTTTCTTT.

By proportion, this clonotype is medium-sized. The chain recombines TRBV5-1 with TRBJ2-2, with 9 bases lining up with TRBD1. V dropped 4 bases and J dropped 5; count of bases not matched to a gene: 6. The CDR3 runs to 15 residues. Per the germline V gene, CDR1 is SGHRS and CDR2 is YFSETQ. The CDR3 is CASSQEGQGTGELFF. CDR3 nucleotide sequence: TGCGCCAGCAGCCAAGAGGGACAGGGAACCGGGGAGCTGTTTTTT.

This clonotype has ten or more counts. The V gene is TRBV12-3 or TRBV12-4, the J gene TRBJ1-6; a weak D match, TRBD1 (5 bases). This CDR3 comprises 14 residues. Trimming shortened V by 2 bases and J by 11 bases, and 13 bases separated the two germline ends. CDR3 region: CASSLLQGGAPLHF. In DNA form, the CDR3 reads TGTGCCAGCAGTTTACTCCAGGGAGGAGCACCCCTCCACTTT.

The sample holds many counts of this clonotype. Sequence at one end of the junction differs from germline and may be a read error. The V gene is TRBV6-1, the J gene TRBJ2-2; TRBD2 might be the D (5 bases). The CDR3 extends over 15 amino acids. The V gene's germline CDR1 is MNHNS and CDR2 SASEGT. The CDR3 region has the DNA TGTGCCAGCAGTGTCCTGCCGGAGTGGACCGGGAAGCTGTTTTTT. This codes for CASSVLPEWTGKLFF.

There are many counts of this clonotype. CDR3 loop: CASSHPGLAGGPGKETQYF. The CDR3 region has the DNA TGCGCCAGCAGCCACCCGGGACTAGCGGGGGGCCCTGGTAAAGAGACCCAGTACTTC. The chain links TRBV4-1 to TRBJ2-5, with 15 positions matching TRBD2. Germline trimming cut 3 bases from V and 3 bases from J; bases unmatched to any gene: 11. This CDR3 is built from 19 residues. Germline-derived CDR1 and CDR2 are MGHRA and YSYEKL.